This TCR beta chain was observed in a study of neurological immune-mediated disorders (dated by TCRdb to 2018 to 2020). For context, the study as a whole: The study compared peripheral blood TCR-beta repertoires of HTLV-I-associated myelopathy (HAM/TSP) patients, multiple sclerosis patients and healthy controls using UMI-based sequencing. The roughly 100 TCR-beta libraries included longitudinal samples, technical triplicates and paired sorted CD4+ and CD8+ T-cell subsets alongside PBMC samples. Longitudinal HAM/TSP and healthy donors were sampled at 3 time-points each (about 3-40 month intervals). The cohort was made up of 65 to 75 subjects, consisting of 14 HAM/TSP patients, about 34 multiple sclerosis patients and 20 healthy controls.

The CDR3 runs 17 amino acids, cysteine and phenylalanine included. The only DNA kept is the CDR3, 51 bases in frame from the first base. V is reduced by 0 bases and J by 0 bases, leaving a spacing of 17 bases between them. The germline V gene (reference sequence) provides CDR1 DFQATT and CDR2 SNEGSKA. The paper's findings and limits, for the study overall: No identical CDR3 amino acid sequences were found to be shared among expanded clones across subjects, suggesting that TCR-beta repertoires were private in all groups. The highest TCR clonal expansion was observed in HAM/TSP patients, whereas the lowest was observed in MS patients, even when compared with healthy controls.

This clonotype came up many times. The antigen it recognizes is unknown. Nothing much larger sits one base from this clone, and base qualities are not available. The time point label for this specimen denotes: longitudinal time-point 1 (baseline). Libraries from unsorted PBMCs were made from 2 million PBMCs kept in RNAlater at -80 degrees C until RNA extraction. Peripheral blood underwent Ficoll-Hypaque density gradient centrifugation to isolate PBMCs, which were then cryopreserved in liquid nitrogen. cDNA synthesis used template-switch 5'RACE with a primer carrying a 10-nucleotide random unique molecular identifier tagging each TCR transcript. Over 180 million TCR-beta sequences, covering 15-18 subjects, were produced in each sequencing run. The RNeasy kit was used for extraction of total RNA. Using the KAPA Real-time Library Amplification kit, TCR-beta VDJ regions were amplified with primers for the TCR constant region and the 5'RACE anchor. Sample indexes and Illumina adaptors were added in a first PCR, and a second PCR then increased library yield. The roughly 650 bp TCR product was size-selected on a 2% E-gel SizeSelection system after Ampure bead purification. Before pooling, library quality was assessed on a Bioanalyzer, concentration was determined with Qubit, and library quantification was performed with the Kapa Library Quantification kit. Libraries were sequenced paired-end 2 x 150 bp on an Illumina HiSeq 2500. To increase sequence diversity, roughly 23-30% phiX was spiked into each library pool. On the study's bioinformatics: Quality-filtered reads were processed with the UMI-based MiGEC pipeline, which removed over 85% of raw TCR sequences during error correction. VDJ genes were aligned to IMGT germline references, and each clonotype was defined by a unique CDR3 amino acid sequence together with V-J genes. Clonal expansion, Shannon diversity, and CDR3 relatedness (CalcPairwiseDistances, ClusterSamples) were evaluated with VDJtools, and phylogenetic trees were built with CLCbio workbench. A clone was classed as expanded if it had 8 or more unique UMIs, a cutoff based on coefficient-of-variation modelling across technical triplicates. TCRdb trimmed public reads at Q25 via fastp, called clones via MiXCR and kept in-frame beta chains. Rows are unified per CDR3 protein, each entry keeping the most common DNA and genes. These V and J calls originate from TCRdb's pipeline instead of the authors' own analysis. In all, the sample holds tens of thousands of distinct CDR3 sequences, and about 11% of those were seen once. 6.6% of the sample belongs to the ten largest clones.

The TCR sequence derives from a male donor with HTLV-1-associated myelopathy (HAM/TSP). This chain joins TRBV20-1 to TRBJ1-1; the D gene is perhaps TRBD1, on 5 matching bases. Sequencing input: PBMCs. CDR3 protein: CSARDVGGKALNTEAFF. The bases read TGCAGTGCTAGAGATGTGGGGGGGAAGGCCTTGAACACTGAAGCTTTCTTT.